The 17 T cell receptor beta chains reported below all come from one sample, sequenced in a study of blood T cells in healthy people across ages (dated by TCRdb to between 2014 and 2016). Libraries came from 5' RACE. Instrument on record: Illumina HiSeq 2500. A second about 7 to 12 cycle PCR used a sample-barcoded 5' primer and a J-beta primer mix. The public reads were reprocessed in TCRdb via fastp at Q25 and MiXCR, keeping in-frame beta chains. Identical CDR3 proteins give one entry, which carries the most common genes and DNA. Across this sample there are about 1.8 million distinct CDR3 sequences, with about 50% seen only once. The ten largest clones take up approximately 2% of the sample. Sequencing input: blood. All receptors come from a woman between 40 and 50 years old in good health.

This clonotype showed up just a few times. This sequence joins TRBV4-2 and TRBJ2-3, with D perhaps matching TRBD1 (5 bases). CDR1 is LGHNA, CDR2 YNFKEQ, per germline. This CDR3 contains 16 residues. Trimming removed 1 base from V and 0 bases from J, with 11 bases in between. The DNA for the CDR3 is TGTGCCAGCAGCCAAGCACAGGCTCCTAGCACAGATACGCAGTATTTT. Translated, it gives CASSQAQAPSTDTQYF.

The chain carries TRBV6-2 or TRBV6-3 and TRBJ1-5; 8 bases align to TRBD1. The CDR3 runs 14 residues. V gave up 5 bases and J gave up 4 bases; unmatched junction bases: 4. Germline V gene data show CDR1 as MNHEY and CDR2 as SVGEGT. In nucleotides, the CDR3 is TGTGCCAGCAGTGTCCGACAGGGGAATCAGCCCCAGCATTTT. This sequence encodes CASSVRQGNQPQHF.

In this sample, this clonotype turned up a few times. The CDR3 sequence: CASRATLARNEQFF. In DNA, the CDR3 is TGTGCCAGCAGGGCGACACTAGCGAGAAATGAGCAGTTCTTC. This rearrangement joins TRBV6-2 or TRBV6-3 to TRBJ2-1, with 7 bases identical to TRBD2. This CDR3 is 14 amino acids long. Trimming cost V 6 bases and J 7 bases; bases outside gene matches: 9. Germline loops: CDR1 MNHEY, CDR2 SVGEGT.

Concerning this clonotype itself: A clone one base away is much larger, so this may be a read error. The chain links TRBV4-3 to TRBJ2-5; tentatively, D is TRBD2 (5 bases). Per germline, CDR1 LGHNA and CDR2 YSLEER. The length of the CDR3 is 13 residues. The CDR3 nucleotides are TGCGTCAGCAGCCAACGAGGGCGAGAGACCCAGTACTTC. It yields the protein CVSSQRGRETQYF.

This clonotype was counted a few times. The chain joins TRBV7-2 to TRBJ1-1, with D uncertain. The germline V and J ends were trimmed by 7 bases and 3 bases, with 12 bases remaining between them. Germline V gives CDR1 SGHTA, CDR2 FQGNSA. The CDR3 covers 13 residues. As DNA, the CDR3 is TGTGCCAGCAATAGGTATACGGACACTGAAGCTTTCTTT. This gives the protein CASNRYTDTEAFF. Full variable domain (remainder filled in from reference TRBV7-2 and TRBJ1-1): GAGVSQSPSNKVTEKGKDVELRCDPISGHTALYWYRQSLGQGLEFLIYFQGNSAPDKSGLPSDRFSAERTGGSVSTLTIQRTQQEDSAVYLCASNRYTDTEAFFGQGTRLTVV.

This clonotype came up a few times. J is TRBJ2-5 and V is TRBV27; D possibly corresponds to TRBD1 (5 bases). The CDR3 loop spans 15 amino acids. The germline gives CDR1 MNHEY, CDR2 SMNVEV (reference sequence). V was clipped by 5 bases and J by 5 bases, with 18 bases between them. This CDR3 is CASSVPGGARETQYF. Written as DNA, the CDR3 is TGTGCCAGCAGTGTTCCGGGTGGGGCAAGGGAGACCCAGTACTTC.

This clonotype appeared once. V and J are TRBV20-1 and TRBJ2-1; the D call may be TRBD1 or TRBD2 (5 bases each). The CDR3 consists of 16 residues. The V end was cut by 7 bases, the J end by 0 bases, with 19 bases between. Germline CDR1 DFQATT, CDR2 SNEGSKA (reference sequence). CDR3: CSGWDLEKSSYNEQFF. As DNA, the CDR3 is TGCAGTGGTTGGGACCTCGAAAAGAGCTCCTACAATGAGCAGTTCTTC.

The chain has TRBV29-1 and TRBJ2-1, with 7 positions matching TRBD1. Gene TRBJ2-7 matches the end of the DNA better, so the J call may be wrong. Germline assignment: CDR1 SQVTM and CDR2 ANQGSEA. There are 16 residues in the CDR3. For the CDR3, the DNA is TGCAGCGTTGAGGCCAAGGACAGGACAACCTACAATGAGCAGTACTTC. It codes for CSVEAKDRTTYNEQYF.

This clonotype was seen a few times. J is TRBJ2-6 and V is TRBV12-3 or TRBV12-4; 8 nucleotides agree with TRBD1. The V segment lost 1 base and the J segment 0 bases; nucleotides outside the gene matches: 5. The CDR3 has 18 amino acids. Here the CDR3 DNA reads TGTGCCAGCAGTTTAGTGGACAGGGTGAACTCTGGGGCCAACGTCCTGACTTTC. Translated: CASSLVDRVNSGANVLTF.

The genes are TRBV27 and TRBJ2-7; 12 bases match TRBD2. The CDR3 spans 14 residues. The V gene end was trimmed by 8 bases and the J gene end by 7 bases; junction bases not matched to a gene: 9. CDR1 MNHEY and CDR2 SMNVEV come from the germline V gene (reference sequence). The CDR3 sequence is CASRTSGEYNEQYF. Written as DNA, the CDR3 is TGTGCCAGCCGGACTAGCGGGGAATACAATGAGCAGTACTTC.

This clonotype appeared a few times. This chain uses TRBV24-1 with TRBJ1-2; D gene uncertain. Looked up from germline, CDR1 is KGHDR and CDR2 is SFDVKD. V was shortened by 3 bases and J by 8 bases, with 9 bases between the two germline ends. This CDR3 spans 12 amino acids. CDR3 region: CATSDGPEGYTF. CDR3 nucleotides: TGTGCCACCAGTGATGGGCCGGAAGGCTACACCTTC.

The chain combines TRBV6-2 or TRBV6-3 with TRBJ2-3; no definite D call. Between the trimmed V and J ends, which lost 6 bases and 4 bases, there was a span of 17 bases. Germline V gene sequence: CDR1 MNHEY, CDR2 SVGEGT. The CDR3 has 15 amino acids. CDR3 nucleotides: TGTGCCAGCAGGGGTCATGGGCTCCGTCCAGATACGCAGTATTTT. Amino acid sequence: CASRGHGLRPDTQYF.

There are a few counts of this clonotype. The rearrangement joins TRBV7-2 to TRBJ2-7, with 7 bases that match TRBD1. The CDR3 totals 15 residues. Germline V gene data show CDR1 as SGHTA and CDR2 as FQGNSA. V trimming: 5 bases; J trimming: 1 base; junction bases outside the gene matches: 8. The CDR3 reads CASSPTPGQSYEQYF. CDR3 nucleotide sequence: TGTGCCAGCAGCCCCACCCCGGGACAGTCCTACGAGCAGTACTTC.

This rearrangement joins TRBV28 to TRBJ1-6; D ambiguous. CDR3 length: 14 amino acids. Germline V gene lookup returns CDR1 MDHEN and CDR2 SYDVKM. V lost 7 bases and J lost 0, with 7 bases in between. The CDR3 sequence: CASMESSYNSPLHF. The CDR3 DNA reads TGTGCCAGCATGGAGAGCTCCTATAATTCACCCCTCCACTTT.

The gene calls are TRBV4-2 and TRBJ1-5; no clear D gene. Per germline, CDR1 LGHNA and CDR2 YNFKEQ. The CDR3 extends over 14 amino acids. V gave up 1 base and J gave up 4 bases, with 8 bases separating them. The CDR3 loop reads CASSQVEKNQPQHF. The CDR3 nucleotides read TGTGCCAGCAGCCAAGTGGAAAAGAATCAGCCCCAGCATTTT.

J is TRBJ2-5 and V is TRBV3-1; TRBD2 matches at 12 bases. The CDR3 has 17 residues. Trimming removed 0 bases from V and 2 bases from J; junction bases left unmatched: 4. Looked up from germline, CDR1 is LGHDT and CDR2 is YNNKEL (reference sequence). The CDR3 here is CASSQDRTSGVQETQYF. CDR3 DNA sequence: TGTGCCAGCAGCCAAGATCGGACTAGCGGGGTGCAAGAGACCCAGTACTTC.

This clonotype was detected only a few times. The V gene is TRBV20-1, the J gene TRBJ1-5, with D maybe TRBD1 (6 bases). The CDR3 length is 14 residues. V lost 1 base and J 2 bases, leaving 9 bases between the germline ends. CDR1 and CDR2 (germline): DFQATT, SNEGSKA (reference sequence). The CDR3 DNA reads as TGCAGTGCTAGAGTTCACAGGGGCAATCAGCCCCAGCATTTT. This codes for CSARVHRGNQPQHF.